These 3 T cell receptor beta chains were sequenced from one sample in a study of blood T cell repertoires in COVID-19. Sequenced by immunoSEQ multiplex PCR; TCRdb stores in-frame clones only, minus some. The repertoire holds hundreds of thousands of clones, approximately 80% seen once, with 4.3% in the top ten. Source material: PBMCs or T cells enriched from blood (not recorded which). These receptors all stem from a man aged 30-40 years with acute COVID-19.

This rearrangement joins TRBV6-6 to TRBJ1-1; D is possibly TRBD1 (6 bases). Deletions cut 7 bases from V and 4 bases from J, with 19 bases between. Germline V gives CDR1 MNHNY, CDR2 SVGAGI (reference sequence). This CDR3 has 15 residues. Written as DNA, the CDR3 is TGTGCCAGCAATCTCAGAGGGGGAGGGGCCACTGAAGCTTTCTTT. Encoded protein: CASNLRGGGATEAFF.

The chain joins TRBV6-5 to TRBJ1-2; TRBD1 is a possible D gene (6 bases). Deletions cut 6 bases from V and 8 bases from J, with 19 bases between. The length of the CDR3 is 14 residues. Germline CDR1 MNHEY, CDR2 SVGAGI. The CDR3 nucleotides are TGTGCCAGCAGCACCCTTGGGCAGGGGCCCGGCTACACCTTC. Translation gives CASSTLGQGPGYTF.

This chain links TRBV6-1 with TRBJ2-7; 8 nucleotides align to TRBD2. The CDR3 has 14 residues. Germline V gene data show CDR1 as MNHNS and CDR2 as SASEGT. With V trimmed by 6 bases and J by 5 bases, 9 bases remained unmatched. In DNA form, the CDR3 reads TGTGCCAGCAGCGTCGGGGGGGGAAGAGACGAGCAGTACTTC. This codes for CASSVGGGRDEQYF.